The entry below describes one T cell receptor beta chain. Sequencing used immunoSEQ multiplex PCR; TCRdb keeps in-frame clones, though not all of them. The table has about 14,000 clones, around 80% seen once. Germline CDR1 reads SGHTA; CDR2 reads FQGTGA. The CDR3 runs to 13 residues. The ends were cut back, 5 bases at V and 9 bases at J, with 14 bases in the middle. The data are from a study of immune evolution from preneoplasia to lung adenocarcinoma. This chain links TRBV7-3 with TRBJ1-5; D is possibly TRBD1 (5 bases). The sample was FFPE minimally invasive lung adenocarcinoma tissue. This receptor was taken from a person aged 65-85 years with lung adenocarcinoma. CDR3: CASSTVDGAPQHF. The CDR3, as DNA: TGTGCCAGCAGCACCGTAGACGGGGCGCCCCAGCATTTT.